These T cell receptor beta chains were read from a single sample in a study of technical replicates of blood from several donors. The assay was immunoSEQ multiplex PCR, and TCRdb's table has in-frame clones only and misses some. The table has tens of thousands of clones, approximately 90% seen once. Sequences were obtained from PBMCs. These receptors came from a human donor in good health. Some clones in this sample may be carry-over from other donors' samples. CDR3s include the opening cysteine and the closing phenylalanine or tryptophan. D genes are given only for firm matches. Not all rows give a size; the values are once, few, many and, for expanded clones, a class.

>TRBJ1-5|NA|TRBV6-1|NA
CASSEARPGNQPQHF
TGTGCCAGCAGTGAGGCCAGGCCGGGCAATCAGCCCCAGCATTTT
>TRBJ2-7|NA|TRBV6-1|NA
CASSVNTDSYEQYF
TGTGCCAGCAGTGTGAACACCGACTCCTACGAGCAGTACTTC
>TRBJ2-1|TRBD2|TRBV6-5|NA
CASSKGGLAQEQFF
TGTGCCAGCAGTAAAGGGGGACTAGCGCAAGAGCAGTTCTTC
>TRBJ2-2|NA|TRBV19|NA
CASSLDLGTGELFF
TGTGCCAGTAGTCTTGACCTCGGGACCGGGGAGCTGTTTTTT
>TRBJ2-3|NA|TRBV4-3|NA
CASSQDFGGDTQYF
TGCGCCAGCAGCCAAGATTTCGGCGGGGATACGCAGTATTTT
>TRBJ1-1|NA|TRBV13|NA
CASSLVGARNTEAFF
TGTGCCAGCAGCTTAGTTGGGGCGCGGAACACTGAAGCTTTCTTT
>TRBJ2-7|NA|TRBV6-5|NA
CASSSLGASYEQYF
TGTGCCAGCAGTTCCCTAGGAGCAAGCTACGAGCAGTACTTC
>TRBJ2-3|NA|TRBV9|once
CASSGQVGADTQYF
TGTGCCAGCAGCGGACAGGTTGGCGCAGATACGCAGTATTTT
>TRBJ2-7|NA|TRBV6-6|NA
CASSYSRQRFGYEQYF
TGTGCCAGCAGTTACTCCCGACAAAGGTTCGGCTACGAGCAGTACTTC
>TRBJ2-5|TRBD1|TRBV5-1|NA
CASIPVPGQGETQYF
TGCGCCAGCATCCCAGTCCCGGGACAGGGTGAGACCCAGTACTTC
>TRBJ1-2|NA|TRBV6-5|NA
CASSYSITPGGGYTF
TGTGCCAGCAGTTACTCGATAACACCCGGAGGCGGCTACACCTTC
>TRBJ1-1|NA|TRBV7-2|NA
CASSSGGSGTEAFF
TGTGCCAGCAGCTCCGGCGGATCAGGGACTGAAGCTTTCTTT
>TRBJ1-2|NA|TRBV19|few
CASSTGSSRGYTF
TGTGCCAGTAGCACAGGGTCGTCTCGAGGCTACACCTTC
>TRBJ2-1|TRBD2|TRBV6-1|NA
CATSPGLAGGNEQFF
TGTGCCACCAGTCCGGGACTAGCGGGAGGGAATGAGCAGTTCTTC
>TRBJ1-5|NA|TRBV30|NA
CAWSVSRGSNQPQHF
TGTGCCTGGAGTGTATCCAGGGGCTCCAATCAGCCCCAGCATTTT
>TRBJ1-6|NA|TRBV25-1|NA
CASSISSSYNSPLHF
TGTGCCAGCAGTATTTCGAGCTCCTATAATTCACCCCTCCACTTT
>TRBJ1-2|TRBD1|TRBV19|NA
CASRTGTGGANYGYTF
TGTGCCAGTAGAACCGGGACAGGGGGCGCCAACTATGGCTACACCTTC
>TRBJ2-5|TRBD2|TRBV5-1|NA
CASSLGGTSGGQETQYF
TGCGCCAGCAGCTTGGGGGGGACTAGCGGGGGCCAAGAGACCCAGTACTTC
>TRBJ1-2|NA|TRBV7-2|NA
CASSLARGESYGYTF
TGTGCCAGCAGCTTAGCGCGGGGAGAGTCCTATGGCTACACCTTC
>TRBJ2-1|NA|TRBV6-5|few
CASRLTDGKYNEQFF
TGTGCCAGCAGACTGACTGACGGGAAATACAATGAGCAGTTCTTC
>TRBJ1-4|NA|TRBV5-1|few
CASSLVWGLGEKLFF
TGCGCCAGCAGCTTAGTTTGGGGGCTGGGTGAAAAACTGTTTTTT
>TRBJ2-5|TRBD2|TRBV11-1|NA
CASSPGGAGETQYF
TGTGCCAGCAGCCCCGGGGGGGCAGGAGAGACCCAGTACTTC
>TRBJ2-7|TRBD2|TRBV28|NA
CASSLPGGGGYEQYF
TGTGCCAGCAGTTTGCCCGGCGGGGGAGGGTACGAGCAGTACTTC
>TRBJ2-7|TRBD2|TRBV9|NA
CASSPREGLAGVYEQYF
TGTGCCAGCAGCCCCCGGGAGGGACTAGCGGGAGTCTACGAGCAGTACTTC
>TRBJ2-7|TRBD1|TRBV6-1|NA
CASSVNRGPYEQYF
TGTGCCAGCAGTGTGAACAGGGGCCCCTACGAGCAGTACTTC
>TRBJ2-5|TRBD1|TRBV5-6|NA
CASSLVDRAQETQYF
TGTGCCAGCAGCTTGGTTGACAGGGCCCAAGAGACCCAGTACTTC
>TRBJ1-3|NA|TRBV18|NA
CASSPWHSSGNTIYF
TGTGCCAGCTCACCCTGGCACAGCTCTGGAAACACCATATATTTT
>TRBJ2-1|TRBD2|TRBV19|NA
CASSLGLAGNEQFF
TGTGCCAGTAGTTTAGGACTAGCGGGGAATGAGCAGTTCTTC
>TRBJ2-7|NA|TRBV7-2|NA
CASRGGQGREYEQYF
TGTGCCAGTCGAGGGGGACAAGGCAGGGAGTACGAGCAGTACTTC
>TRBJ2-3|NA|TRBV4-2|NA
CASSTRLFAEWTDTQYF
TGTGCCAGCAGCACGCGACTCTTCGCGGAGTGGACAGATACGCAGTATTTT
>TRBJ1-5|TRBD1|TRBV27|NA
CASSHQGASRQPQHF
TGTGCCAGCAGTCATCAGGGGGCCTCCCGCCAGCCCCAGCATTTT
>TRBJ1-1|NA|TRBV2|NA
CASRRLQMNTEAFF
TGTGCCAGCCGCAGATTACAAATGAACACTGAAGCTTTCTTT
>TRBJ1-4|NA|TRBV7-6|NA
CASSLFIGGSEKLFF
TGTGCCAGCAGCTTATTCATTGGGGGCAGTGAAAAACTGTTTTTT
>TRBJ2-3|TRBD1|TRBV27|NA
CASSKLGDRATDTQYF
TGTGCCAGCAGCAAACTGGGAGACAGGGCCACAGATACGCAGTATTTT
>TRBJ2-1|NA|TRBV7-2|NA
CASSLDNNEQFF
TGTGCCAGCAGCTTGGACAATAATGAGCAGTTCTTC
>TRBJ1-5|TRBD1|TRBV7-2|NA
CASSLGAGGPQPQHF
TGTGCCAGCAGCTTAGGGGCAGGGGGCCCTCAGCCCCAGCATTTT
>TRBJ2-1|NA|TRBV9|NA
CASSVDGVDEQFF
TGTGCCAGCAGCGTAGACGGGGTGGATGAGCAGTTCTTC
>TRBJ2-3|NA|TRBV11-2|NA
CASSLDQFPDTQYF
TGTGCCAGCAGCTTAGATCAGTTTCCAGATACGCAGTATTTT
>TRBJ1-5|NA|TRBV7-2|NA
CASSLEAGIQPQHF
TGTGCCAGCAGCTTAGAGGCAGGGATTCAGCCCCAGCATTTT
>TRBJ2-7|TRBD1|TRBV7-8|NA
CASSPRDRSFYEQYF
TGTGCCAGCAGCCCCCGGGACAGAAGCTTCTACGAGCAGTACTTC
>TRBJ1-5|NA|TRBV4-2|NA
CASSQDAGGRSNQPQHF
TGTGCCAGCAGCCAAGATGCCGGGGGACGCAGCAATCAGCCCCAGCATTTT
>TRBJ2-3|NA|TRBV7-6|NA
CASSLPGMDTQYF
TGTGCCAGCAGCTTACCCGGGATGGATACGCAGTATTTT
>TRBJ1-2|TRBD1|TRBV19|NA
CASRGTGRNYGYTF
TGTGCCAGTAGGGGGACAGGGAGGAACTATGGCTACACCTTC
>TRBJ2-1|TRBD1|TRBV2|NA
CASSGEGGPPPYNEQFF
TGTGCCAGCAGTGGGGAAGGGGGCCCTCCACCCTACAATGAGCAGTTCTTC
>TRBJ2-3|TRBD2|TRBV7-2|NA
CASSLASGGRRDTQYF
TGTGCCAGCAGCTTAGCGAGCGGGGGCAGGAGAGATACGCAGTATTTT
>TRBJ2-5|NA|TRBV7-2|NA
CASSFGGSTETQYF
TGTGCCAGCAGCTTCGGCGGCTCCACGGAGACCCAGTACTTC
>TRBJ2-1|TRBD2|TRBV29-1|NA
CSVAHLGLAGSYNEQFF
TGCAGCGTTGCGCATTTAGGACTAGCGGGATCCTACAATGAGCAGTTCTTC
>TRBJ2-1|NA|TRBV19|NA
CASSERYNEQFF
TGTGCCAGTAGTGAGCGGTACAATGAGCAGTTCTTC
>TRBJ2-1|TRBD2|TRBV10-3|NA
CAISVTAGVINEQFF
TGTGCCATCAGTGTTACAGCGGGAGTTATCAATGAGCAGTTCTTC
>TRBJ1-6|NA|TRBV25-1|NA
CASSDDRGYNSPLHF
TGTGCCAGCAGTGACGATAGGGGTTATAATTCACCCCTCCACTTT
>TRBJ2-6|TRBD1|TRBV14|NA
CASSQDRVRANVLTF
TGTGCCAGCAGTCAGGACAGGGTCCGGGCCAACGTCCTGACTTTC
>TRBJ1-1|TRBD1|TRBV6-6|NA
CASTLAPTGDTEAFF
TGTGCCAGCACCCTGGCCCCGACAGGGGACACTGAAGCTTTCTTT
>TRBJ2-5|NA|TRBV14|NA
CASSQENAEETQYF
TGTGCCAGCAGCCAAGAGAACGCGGAGGAGACCCAGTACTTC
>TRBJ2-7|TRBD2|TRBV5-1|NA
CASTPRTSGPYEQYF
TGCGCCAGCACCCCTCGGACTAGCGGACCCTACGAGCAGTACTTC